These 20 T cell receptor beta chains came from one sample sequenced in a study of blood T cell repertoires in COVID-19. Sequencing was performed with immunoSEQ multiplex PCR; in TCRdb, only in-frame clones are kept and a portion is missing. This table has 75,000 to 90,000 clones, approximately 86% appearing once. The sample comprised peripheral blood. The source is a man of 80 years or more with active or convalescent COVID-19.

The chain uses TRBV5-4 and TRBJ1-2; 10 bases are a match to TRBD1. The germline CDR1 and CDR2 sequences are SGHNT and YYREEE (reference sequence). This CDR3 has 15 amino acids. J gave up 7 bases and V 4 bases, and 10 bases lay outside the gene matches. The CDR3 DNA sequence: TGTGCCAGCAGCCCTACCCCGACAGGGGGCTCTGGCTACACCTTC. Its translation is CASSPTPTGGSGYTF.

The CDR3 is CASGRINGELFF. CDR3 bases: TGTGCCAGCGGGAGGATAAACGGGGAGCTGTTTTTT. V and J are TRBV6-5 and TRBJ2-2; the D gene is possibly TRBD2 (6 bases). The length of the CDR3 is 12 residues. Germline V gene data show CDR1 as MNHEY and CDR2 as SVGAGI. Trimming took off 8 bases at V and 7 bases at J, with 11 bases between the two ends.

This rearrangement joins TRBV5-4 to TRBJ1-1; perhaps TRBD1 as D (6 bases). Trimming shortened V by 4 bases and J by 3 bases, and 19 bases separated the two germline ends. This CDR3 spans 16 amino acids. Germline values: CDR1 SGHNT, CDR2 YYREEE (reference sequence). The CDR3 is CASSRPRGGSDTEAFF. Here the CDR3 DNA reads TGTGCCAGCAGCCGGCCGAGGGGGGGTTCGGACACTGAAGCTTTCTTT.

This clone was detected a few times. CDR3: CASSLTGGSGNTIYF. The CDR3 nucleotides are TGCGCCAGCAGCTTGACGGGGGGCTCTGGAAACACCATATATTTT. V usage is TRBV5-1 and J usage is TRBJ1-3; D possibly corresponds to TRBD1 (5 bases). Germline values: CDR1 SGHRS, CDR2 YFSETQ. This CDR3 region has 15 residues. V lost 1 base and J 0 bases, leaving 8 bases between the germline ends.

The table lists this clone with a count of one. The V gene is TRBV27, the J gene TRBJ2-7; 11 bases are a match to TRBD2. Germline V gene lookup returns CDR1 MNHEY and CDR2 SMNVEV (reference sequence). The CDR3 is 16 residues long. The ends lost 6 bases at V and 3 bases at J; junction bases unmatched: 10. DNA for the CDR3: TGTGCCAGCAGGCCCAATAGCGGGGGGGGCTACTACGAGCAGTACGTC. It yields the protein CASRPNSGGGYYEQYV.

The V gene is TRBV6-1, the J gene TRBJ1-5; D gene uncertain. Per the germline V gene, CDR1 is MNHNS and CDR2 is SASEGT. The ends were cut back, 2 bases at V and 3 bases at J, with 8 bases in the middle. The CDR3 contains 14 residues. This chain's CDR3 is CASSELDINQPQHF. The CDR3 region has the DNA TGTGCCAGCAGTGAATTAGACATCAATCAGCCCCAGCATTTT.

This chain connects TRBV27 to TRBJ2-2; unclear D gene. The germline V gene has CDR1 MNHEY and CDR2 SMNVEV (reference sequence). Deletions cut 6 bases from V and 7 bases from J, with 12 bases between. There are 13 residues in the CDR3. Here the CDR3 reads CASSKTRSGELFF. The CDR3 DNA follows: TGTGCCAGCAGCAAGACCCGGAGCGGGGAGCTGTTTTTT.

The V gene is TRBV3-1 (or the pseudogene TRBV3-2), the J gene TRBJ2-3, with 12 bases identical to TRBD2. Trimming cost V 1 base and J 10 bases; bases outside gene matches: 3. Looked up from germline, CDR1 is LGHDT and CDR2 is YNNKEL (reference sequence). The CDR3 is made up of 14 amino acids. The CDR3 protein is CASSQASGRASQYF. DNA of the CDR3: TGTGCCAGCAGCCAAGCTAGCGGGAGGGCATCGCAGTATTTT.

This clone was observed a few times. The V and J genes are TRBV5-1 and TRBJ1-1, with D possibly being TRBD1 (5 bases). V shed 5 bases and J shed 3 bases, with 14 bases lying between them. The CDR3 length is 14 residues. CDR1 and CDR2 (germline): SGHRS, YFSETQ. The CDR3 region is CASSRRAEDTEAFF. CDR3 sequence (DNA): TGCGCCAGCAGTCGCAGGGCCGAGGACACTGAAGCTTTCTTT.

The V call is TRBV1, the J call TRBJ1-5; the table's D call, TRBD1, has no DNA check behind it. TRBV1 is a pseudogene. CDR3 size: 15 residues. The CDR3 coding sequence is TGCACCAGCAGCCTCCAGGACAGGACGACTCAGCCCCAGCATTTT. Encoded protein: CTSSLQDRTTQPQHF.

V usage is TRBV30 and J usage is TRBJ1-2; 7 bases match TRBD1. Germline V CDR1 and CDR2: GTSNPN, SVGIG (reference sequence). CDR3 length: 12 amino acids. V dropped 3 bases and J dropped 6; count of bases not matched to a gene: 4. In DNA, the CDR3 is TGTGCCTGGAGGGGACAGTTCCATGGCTACACCTTC. Protein sequence: CAWRGQFHGYTF.

The chain joins TRBV2 to TRBJ2-3, with D hard to call. This CDR3 has 15 residues. The V and J ends lost 3 bases and 0 bases respectively, with 10 bases between them. Germline CDR1 and CDR2: SNHLY and FYNNEI. CDR3 residues: CASSDETPSTDTQYF. DNA of the CDR3: TGTGCCAGCAGTGACGAGACACCGAGCACAGATACGCAGTATTTT.

As concerns this clone: Other nucleotide sequences in the sample specify the same CDR3. V is TRBV5-1 and J is TRBJ1-2; 11 nucleotides align to TRBD1. The CDR3 is 15 amino acids. Germline CDR1 reads SGHRS; CDR2 reads YFSETQ. The V gene end was trimmed by 4 bases and the J gene end by 1 base; junction bases not matched to a gene: 3. The CDR3 loop reads CASSPGTGGNYGYTF. In DNA form, the CDR3 reads TGCGCCAGCAGCCCTGGGACAGGGGGTAACTATGGCTACACCTTC. Variable domain in full (rest from reference TRBV5-1 and TRBJ1-2): KAGVTQTPRYLIKTRGQQVTLSCSPISGHRSVSWYQQTPGQGLQFLFEYFSETQRNKGNFPGRFSGRQFSNSRSEMNVSTLELGDSALYLCASSPGTGGNYGYTFGSGTRLTVV.

Comment on this clone: The same CDR3 can be traced to other DNA sequences in this sample. This chain connects TRBV7-2 to TRBJ2-2; 11 bases are a match to TRBD1. Germline V CDR1 and CDR2: SGHTA, FQGNSA. CDR3 length: 16 amino acids. Trimming removed 8 bases from V and 8 bases from J; junction bases left unmatched: 13. The CDR3 coding sequence is TGTGCCAGCGGGGACAGGGGGGGTACTATAACTGGGGAGCTGTTTTTT. This codes for CASGDRGGTITGELFF.

The chain couples TRBV19 to TRBJ2-1, with 10 bases aligning to TRBD1. Trimming at V came to 6 bases and at J to 8 bases, leaving 13 bases not matched to a gene. CDR3 length: 16 amino acids. Germline CDR1 is LNHDA and CDR2 is SQIVND (reference sequence). The CDR3 coding sequence is TGTGCCAGTAGCTTCCTTCCCGGGACAGGGGTTGATGAGCAGTTCTTC. It yields the protein CASSFLPGTGVDEQFF.

The chain has TRBV7-9 and TRBJ2-3; 10 bases agree with TRBD2. This CDR3 has 15 residues. The trim removed 4 bases at V and 3 bases at J, leaving 4 bases unmatched. CDR1 and CDR2 from the germline V gene are SEHNR and FQNEAQ (reference sequence). The CDR3 sequence: CASSSPSGRTDTQYF. CDR3 coding DNA: TGTGCCAGCAGCTCTCCTAGCGGGAGAACAGATACGCAGTATTTT.

The chain links TRBV12-3 or TRBV12-4 to TRBJ2-2; D uncertain. V lost 7 bases and J lost 4, with 10 bases in between. The CDR3 sequence is 13 residues long. Here the CDR3 DNA reads TGTGCCAGCACCCTCCTCGGCACCGGGGAGCTGTTTTTT. Translated: CASTLLGTGELFF.

This chain links TRBV7-9 with TRBJ2-3; TRBD2 might be the D (6 bases). Trimming removed 6 bases at V and 5 bases at J, with 15 bases between. Germline V gene data show CDR1 as SEHNR and CDR2 as FQNEAQ (reference sequence). The CDR3 has 14 amino acids. CDR3 amino acids: CASRGDSGGDTQYF. The CDR3 nucleotides read TGTGCCAGCAGGGGGGACTCCGGGGGAGATACGCAGTATTTT.

This chain links TRBV2 with TRBJ2-7; TRBD1 matches 7 bases. Germline V lookup: CDR1 SNHLY, CDR2 FYNNEI. The length of the CDR3 is 14 residues. V lost 5 bases, J lost 4 bases, and 8 bases stayed unmatched. The CDR3 DNA reads TGTGCCAGCAGTCTACGGACAGGTAAATACGAGCAGTACGTC. Its protein product is CASSLRTGKYEQYV.

The chain links TRBV3-1 (or the pseudogene TRBV3-2) to TRBJ2-3; TRBD2 matches 9 bases. The CDR3 consists of 15 residues. The V gene end was trimmed by 6 bases and the J gene end by 1 base; junction bases not matched to a gene: 5. Germline V gene data show CDR1 as LGHDT and CDR2 as YNNKEL (reference sequence). CDR3 region: CASRFAGGGTDTQYF. The CDR3 bases are TGTGCCAGCAGGTTTGCGGGGGGGGGCACAGATACGCAGTATTTT.